A single sample gave rise to the 27 T cell receptor beta chains below, sequenced in a study of cytomegalovirus exposure and HLA in healthy donors. Vbeta (60) and Jbeta (13) primers were used in the PCR. Method: immunoSEQ multiplex PCR; TCRdb's copy keeps in-frame clones and lacks some. Of about 130,000 clones listed, less than 85% were seen once; the top ten hold more than 8%. Specimen: PBMCs. These receptors were taken from a man between 25 and 39 years old in good health and CMV-seropositive.

The chain carries TRBV19 and TRBJ2-1; perhaps TRBD2 as D (6 bases). The CDR3 is made up of 14 amino acids. From germline, CDR1 is LNHDA and CDR2 SQIVND (reference sequence). Trimming took 1 base from V and 4 from J, leaving 8 bases between them. The CDR3 DNA reads as TGTGCCAGTAGTATAGCGGGGGTTTACAATGAGCAGTTCTTC. This sequence encodes CASSIAGVYNEQFF.

The chain uses TRBV27 and TRBJ1-4; D unclear. The CDR3 is 15 amino acids. The germline V gene has CDR1 MNHEY and CDR2 SMNVEV (reference sequence). The V end lost 5 bases, the J end lost 4 bases, and 14 bases lay between the germline ends. CDR3 sequence (DNA): TGTGCCAGCAGTCCCATCGGCGGATATAATGAAAAACTGTTTTTT. It translates to CASSPIGGYNEKLFF.

The J gene is TRBJ1-1, the V gene TRBV6-1, with a possible D match to TRBD1 (5 bases). Trimming left V 7 bases short and J 1 base short, with 16 bases between. Germline assignment: CDR1 MNHNS and CDR2 SASEGT. CDR3 size: 15 residues. The CDR3 DNA follows: TGTGCCAGCAAGGCATCAACAGGATCGAACACTGAAGCTTTCTTT. Its translation is CASKASTGSNTEAFF.

The rearrangement links TRBV4-1 to TRBJ2-2; a weak D match, TRBD2 (5 bases). The germline gives CDR1 MGHRA, CDR2 YSYEKL. The germline V and J ends were trimmed by 2 bases and 7 bases, with 14 bases remaining between them. The CDR3 covers 15 residues. The CDR3 loop reads CASSQLSTGNGELFF. The DNA of the CDR3 is TGCGCCAGCAGCCAACTATCTACGGGGAACGGGGAGCTGTTTTTT.

Notes on this clone: The sample contains more than one DNA sequence encoding this CDR3. The chain joins TRBV27 to TRBJ1-2; 7 bases align to TRBD1. The CDR3 is made up of 13 amino acids. Germline CDR1 is MNHEY and CDR2 is SMNVEV (reference sequence). V dropped 5 bases and J dropped 2; count of bases not matched to a gene: 2. CDR3 coding DNA: TGTGCCAGCAGTCTCAGGGGGAACTATGGCTACACCTTC. Its protein is CASSLRGNYGYTF.

This rearrangement joins TRBV2 to TRBJ1-1, with 9 bases identical to TRBD1. Germline CDR1 reads SNHLY; CDR2 reads FYNNEI. This CDR3 has 14 amino acids. V lost 3 bases and J lost 4; bases outside the gene matches: 3. In nucleotides, the CDR3 is TGTGCCAGCAGTGAGGTGACAGGGGGCACTGAAGCTTTCTTT. The encoded protein is CASSEVTGGTEAFF.

This chain uses TRBV27 with TRBJ1-1; D is uncertain. This CDR3 has 13 amino acids. Germline assignment: CDR1 MNHEY and CDR2 SMNVEV (reference sequence). V lost 6 bases and J lost 0, with 8 bases in between. The CDR3 sequence: CASRRDVNTEAFF. CDR3 sequence (DNA): TGTGCCAGCAGGAGGGATGTGAACACTGAAGCTTTCTTT.

The chain couples TRBV7-9 to TRBJ1-5; D gene unclear. This CDR3 region has 14 residues. V shed 6 bases and J shed 6 bases, with 15 bases lying between them. Germline V gene data show CDR1 as SEHNR and CDR2 as FQNEAQ (reference sequence). CDR3 coding DNA: TGTGCCAGCAGTCTACTCGGGGTATCTCAGCCCCAGCATTTT. It yields the protein CASSLLGVSQPQHF. Filled out from reference TRBV7-9 and TRBJ1-5, the complete variable domain reads DTGVSQNPRHKITKRGQNVTFRCDPISEHNRLYWYRQTLGQGPEFLTYFQNEAQLEKSRLLSDRFSAERPKGSFSTLEIQRTEQGDSAMYLCASSLLGVSQPQHFGDGTRLSIL.

The rearrangement uses TRBV18 and TRBJ1-2, with 7 bases aligning to TRBD1. With V trimmed by 4 bases and J by 6 bases, 14 bases remained unmatched. CDR3 length equals 16 residues. Germline loops: CDR1 KGHSH, CDR2 LQKENI. The DNA of the CDR3 is TGTGCCAGCTCACAGCCACCCGGGACAGAGGCGGATGGCTACACCTTC. Amino acids: CASSQPPGTEADGYTF.

This clone showed up just once. V is TRBV2 and J is TRBJ2-5, with D possibly TRBD1 on 6 matching bases. The CDR3 is 13 residues long. Germline CDR1 and CDR2: SNHLY and FYNNEI. Trimming left V 7 bases short and J 3 bases short, with 12 bases between. CDR3: CASIQDREETQYF. Here the CDR3 DNA reads TGTGCCAGCATCCAGGACAGAGAAGAGACCCAGTACTTC.

This chain joins TRBV5-1 and TRBJ2-5; D perhaps matches TRBD2 (6 bases). V gave up 5 bases and J gave up 5 bases, with 16 bases separating them. The CDR3 length is 14 residues. Germline V gives CDR1 SGHRS, CDR2 YFSETQ. CDR3 protein: CASSTPSAGETQYF. The CDR3 DNA is TGCGCCAGCAGTACACCTTCTGCGGGGGAGACCCAGTACTTC. Drawing the rest from reference TRBV5-1 and TRBJ2-5, the complete variable domain is KAGVTQTPRYLIKTRGQQVTLSCSPISGHRSVSWYQQTPGQGLQFLFEYFSETQRNKGNFPGRFSGRQFSNSRSEMNVSTLELGDSALYLCASSTPSAGETQYFGPGTRLLVL.

A single count supports this clone. This chain connects TRBV11-3 to TRBJ1-1; D call uncertain. Between the trimmed V and J ends, which lost 5 bases and 2 bases, there was a span of 6 bases. The V gene's germline CDR1 is SGHNT and CDR2 YENEEA. The CDR3 extends over 12 amino acids. In DNA form, the CDR3 reads TGTGCCAGCAGCGCAGGAAACACTGAAGCTTTCTTT. This codes for CASSAGNTEAFF. Full variable domain (missing parts from reference TRBV11-3 and TRBJ1-1): EAGVVQSPRYKIIEKKQPVAFWCNPISGHNTLYWYLQNLGQGPELLIRYENEEAVDDSQLPKDRFSAERLKGVDSTLKIQPAELGDSAVYLCASSAGNTEAFFGQGTRLTVV.

Concerning this clone: Other nucleotide sequences in the sample specify the same CDR3. The rearrangement joins TRBV5-1 to TRBJ1-1; D is undetermined. This CDR3 spans 13 amino acids. V dropped 3 bases and J dropped 5 bases, with 11 bases sitting between them. Germline CDR1 SGHRS, CDR2 YFSETQ. The CDR3 nucleotides read TGCGCCAGCAGCTATCAAACGGGGACTGAAGCTTTCTTT. Its protein is CASSYQTGTEAFF.

The genes are TRBV10-1 and TRBJ2-1, with D perhaps TRBD2 (5 bases). Per germline, CDR1 WNHNN and CDR2 SYGVQD (reference sequence). The CDR3 is 13 amino acids. Trimming left V 6 bases short and J 6 bases short, with 12 bases between. The CDR3 bases are TGCGCCAGCAGCAAGACTAACCCCAATGAGCAGTTCTTC. It translates to CASSKTNPNEQFF.

As regards this clone: At one of its ends the junction is not consistent with the germline gene, which may arise from a read error. The rearrangement uses TRBV10-1 and TRBJ2-6, with D possibly TRBD2 on 7 matching bases. The CDR3 contains 19 residues. CDR1 is WNHNN and CDR2 is SYGVQD in the germline V gene (reference sequence). The CDR3 here is CASRGPRGLAEDGANGLTF. CDR3 DNA sequence: TGCGCCAGCAGGGGGCCGCGGGGGCTAGCGGAGGATGGGGCCAACGGCCTGACTTTC.

CDR3 in amino acids: CASRLNGGNSNQPQHF. In DNA, the CDR3 is TGTGCCAGTAGGCTCAATGGCGGGAATAGCAATCAGCCCCAGCATTTT. The J gene is TRBJ1-5, the V gene TRBV19; D remains unclear. The CDR3 length is 16 residues. Trimming took off 6 bases at V and 0 bases at J, with 15 bases between the two ends. Germline CDR1 LNHDA, CDR2 SQIVND (reference sequence).

The chain has TRBV6-5 and TRBJ2-2, with a weak D call TRBD2 (6 bases). V lost 5 bases and J lost 6, with 13 bases in between. The CDR3 is 14 residues long. Germline CDR1 is MNHEY and CDR2 is SVGAGI. DNA of the CDR3: TGTGCCAGCAGTCTCCGGGACTCTCCCGGGGAGCTGTTTTTT. Its translation: CASSLRDSPGELFF.

The J gene is TRBJ1-1, the V gene TRBV6-1, with a weak D call TRBD1 (5 bases). This CDR3 spans 11 amino acids. Germline V lookup: CDR1 MNHNS, CDR2 SASEGT. V lost 8 bases and J 4 bases, leaving 8 bases between the germline ends. The CDR3 protein is CASSQGTEAFF. The DNA for the CDR3 is TGTGCCAGCTCCCAGGGCACTGAAGCTTTCTTT.

About this clone: This sample also contains other DNA sequences that code for the same CDR3. The rearrangement joins TRBV30 to TRBJ2-5; 8 bases are shared with TRBD2. The CDR3 runs 12 residues. Germline-derived CDR1 and CDR2 are GTSNPN and SVGIG (reference sequence). V dropped 2 bases and J dropped 5; count of bases not matched to a gene: 1. The CDR3 region has the DNA TGTGCCTGGAGTTCGGGAGGGGAGACCCAGTACTTC. This sequence encodes CAWSSGGETQYF.

The chain has TRBV5-1 and TRBJ1-2, with TRBD1 matching 10 bases. The CDR3 loop spans 15 amino acids. CDR1 is SGHRS, CDR2 YFSETQ, per germline. Germline trimming cut 3 bases from V and 3 bases from J; bases unmatched to any gene: 5. As DNA, the CDR3 is TGCGCCAGCAGCTCAGGGACAGGGGATCACTATGGCTACACCTTC. Its protein product is CASSSGTGDHYGYTF.

V usage is TRBV6-5 and J usage is TRBJ2-7; D ambiguous. The CDR3 covers 14 residues. CDR1 and CDR2 from the germline V gene are MNHEY and SVGAGI. V lost 0 bases and J 2 bases, leaving 8 bases between the germline ends. The DNA for the CDR3 is TGTGCCAGCAGTTACTCCAGTCTCGCCTACGAGCAGTACTTC. This gives the protein CASSYSSLAYEQYF.

The chain employs TRBV15 and TRBJ1-1; 10 bases line up with TRBD1. Germline V CDR1 and CDR2: LNHNV, YYDKDF (reference sequence). After removal of 1 base from V and 5 bases from J, the junction contained 7 bases not matched to a gene. The CDR3 has 16 amino acids. CDR3 nucleotides: TGTGCCACCAGCAGAGGAAGACAGGGGGCGAGGACTGAAGCTTTCTTT. Its protein is CATSRGRQGARTEAFF.

The V and J genes are TRBV5-6 and TRBJ1-1; D remains unclear. The CDR3 runs 11 residues. V shed 0 bases and J shed 8 bases, with 5 bases lying between them. The germline gives CDR1 SGHDT, CDR2 YYEEEE. CDR3 residues: CASSLAFEAFF. The CDR3 DNA reads TGTGCCAGCAGCTTGGCATTCGAAGCTTTCTTT.

This sequence joins TRBV7-8 and TRBJ2-3; D uncertain. Per the germline V gene, CDR1 is SGHVS and CDR2 is FQNEAQ. V was pared by 7 bases and J by 0 bases, with 5 bases between. The CDR3 extends over 12 amino acids. The CDR3 DNA reads TGTGCCAGCATGAGAAGCACAGATACGCAGTATTTT. It specifies CASMRSTDTQYF.

This clone has just a few counts. V is TRBV6-1 and J is TRBJ1-6; the D is unclear. Germline V gives CDR1 MNHNS, CDR2 SASEGT. Between the trimmed V and J ends, which lost 3 bases and 11 bases, there was a span of 14 bases. The CDR3 sequence is 14 residues long. CDR3 loop: CASSEFGSATPLHF. As DNA, the CDR3 is TGTGCCAGCAGTGAGTTCGGGTCGGCAACACCCCTCCACTTT.

The V and J genes are TRBV18 and TRBJ1-1; 9 positions match TRBD1. CDR3 length: 14 residues. CDR1 is KGHSH and CDR2 is LQKENI in the germline V gene. V was pared by 3 bases and J by 3 bases, with 2 bases of the junction left unmatched. The CDR3 DNA is TGTGCCAGCTCACCCACAGGGGGCGACACTGAAGCTTTCTTT. Its translation is CASSPTGGDTEAFF.

The chain employs TRBV5-4 and TRBJ2-3; perhaps TRBD1 as D (5 bases). This CDR3 contains 13 residues. Germline CDR1 reads SGHNT; CDR2 reads YYREEE (reference sequence). V was clipped by 0 bases and J by 4 bases, with 6 bases between them. In DNA form, the CDR3 reads TGTGCCAGCAGCTTGGACAGGTCAGATACGCAGTATTTT. This encodes CASSLDRSDTQYF.